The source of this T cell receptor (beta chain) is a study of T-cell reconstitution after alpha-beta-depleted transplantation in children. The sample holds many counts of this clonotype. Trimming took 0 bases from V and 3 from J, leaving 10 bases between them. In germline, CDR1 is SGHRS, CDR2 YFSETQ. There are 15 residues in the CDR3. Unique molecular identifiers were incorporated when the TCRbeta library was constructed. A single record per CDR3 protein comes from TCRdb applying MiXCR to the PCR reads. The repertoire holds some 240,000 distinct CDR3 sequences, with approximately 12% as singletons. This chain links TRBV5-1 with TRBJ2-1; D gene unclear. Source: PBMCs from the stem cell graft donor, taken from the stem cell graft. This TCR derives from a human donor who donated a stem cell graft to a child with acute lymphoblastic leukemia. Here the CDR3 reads CASSLAVVHYNEQFF. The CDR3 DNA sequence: TGCGCCAGCAGCTTGGCAGTAGTTCACTACAATGAGCAGTTCTTC.